The 20 T cell receptor beta chains presented below share a single source sample, sequenced in a study of blood T cells in healthy people across ages. Together with a sample-barcoded 5' primer, a J-beta primer mix was included in a second PCR lasting about 6 to 12 cycles. TCRdb fed the 5' RACE reads into MiXCR, producing one record per CDR3 protein. This table holds 760,000 or so distinct CDR3 sequences, approximately 25% found once. Another study also made use of these data, one on T cells of mothers and their children.

Sequenced: blood. The receptor source for this set is a boy aged 5-17 years in good health.

A few counts support this clonotype. The chain has TRBV7-9 and TRBJ2-1, with D possibly being TRBD1 (6 bases). This CDR3 has 15 amino acids. V was clipped by 3 bases and J by 4 bases, with 13 bases between them. Germline V gene data show CDR1 as SEHNR and CDR2 as FQNEAQ (reference sequence). CDR3 nucleotide sequence: TGTGCCAGCAGCTTTTTGGGGGCGCGTTACAATGAGCAGTTCTTC. Its translation: CASSFLGARYNEQFF.

This clonotype has just a few counts. The CDR3 DNA sequence: TGTGCCAGCAGCATAGCAGGGTTTTGGGAGACCCAGTACTTC. This sequence encodes CASSIAGFWETQYF. The chain couples TRBV27 to TRBJ2-5; weak D call: TRBD1 (5 bases). This CDR3 is 14 amino acids long. Germline V gene lookup returns CDR1 MNHEY and CDR2 SMNVEV (reference sequence). V was pared by 6 bases and J by 5 bases, with 16 bases between.

The rearrangement links TRBV4-2 to TRBJ2-1, with 7 nucleotides matching TRBD1. The CDR3 extends over 16 amino acids. The J segment lost 9 bases and the V segment lost 1 base, leaving 12 bases of the junction unmatched. CDR1 is LGHNA, CDR2 YNFKEQ, per germline. The CDR3 sequence is CASSQALGDSAGEQFF. The CDR3 DNA follows: TGTGCCAGCAGCCAAGCTCTAGGGGACAGCGCGGGTGAGCAGTTCTTC.

This clonotype was seen a handful of times. The V gene is TRBV4-1, the J gene TRBJ2-3; D not certain. CDR1 is MGHRA and CDR2 is YSYEKL in the germline V gene. V lost 1 base, J lost 2 bases, and 10 bases lay in between. The CDR3 covers 15 residues. The CDR3 region is CASSQVGAPTDTQYF. The DNA of the CDR3 is TGCGCCAGCAGCCAAGTAGGTGCCCCCACAGATACGCAGTATTTT.

A few counts support this clonotype. This CDR3 is CAISDPAGEETQYF. The CDR3 region has the DNA TGTGCCATCAGCGACCCAGCGGGGGAAGAGACCCAGTACTTC. The chain combines TRBV10-3 with TRBJ2-5, with 8 bases matching TRBD2. With V trimmed by 6 bases and J by 3 bases, 6 bases remained unmatched. The CDR3 is made up of 14 amino acids. Germline V gives CDR1 ENHRY, CDR2 SYGVKD.

In this sample, this clonotype turned up many times. The junction departs from the called germline gene at one end, perhaps through a read error. V is TRBV9 and J is TRBJ2-5; 11 nucleotides match TRBD2. The CDR3 is made up of 15 amino acids. Germline loops: CDR1 SGDLS, CDR2 YYNGEE. CDR3 nucleotides: TGTGCTAGCAGCGTCGGACTAGCGGGCGGAGAGACCCAGTACTTC. Its translation: CASSVGLAGGETQYF. Full variable domain (outside the CDR3, taken from reference TRBV9 and TRBJ2-5): DSGVTQTPKHLITATGQRVTLRCSPRSGDLSVYWYQQSLDQGLQFLIQYYNGEERAKGNILERFSAQQFPDLHSELNLSSLELGDSALYFCASSVGLAGGETQYFGPGTRLLVL.

This clonotype occurred a few times. The chain is built from TRBV7-3 and TRBJ2-7, with a tentative D call TRBD2 (6 bases). The germline CDR1 and CDR2 sequences are SGHTA and FQGTGA. This CDR3 has 14 residues. V was shortened by 5 bases and J by 5 bases, with 16 bases between the two germline ends. Here the CDR3 DNA reads TGTGCCAGCAGCCTCGGGAGCCAACGTGACGAGCAGTACTTC. Residues: CASSLGSQRDEQYF.

The V call is TRBV4-1, the J call TRBJ2-5, with no clear D. The J call is in doubt because the DNA end fits TRBJ2-7 better. Germline CDR1 and CDR2: MGHRA and YSYEKL. The CDR3 consists of 16 residues. The CDR3 here is CASSQEVGRILAEQYF. DNA for the CDR3: TGCGCCAGCAGCCAAGAGGTAGGGCGGATCCTGGCCGAGCAGTACTTC.

The chain uses TRBV7-2 and TRBJ1-4; the D is unclear. Trimming cost V 5 bases and J 7 bases, with 14 bases left between them. Looked up from germline, CDR1 is SGHTA and CDR2 is FQGNSA. The CDR3 totals 14 residues. CDR3 sequence (DNA): TGTGCCAGCAGCCAGGACCCCCGGAGTGAAAAACTGTTTTTT. Translating gives CASSQDPRSEKLFF.

This rearrangement joins TRBV5-1 to TRBJ2-7; 8 bases fit TRBD1. The germline gives CDR1 SGHRS, CDR2 YFSETQ. The CDR3 extends over 16 amino acids. After removal of 3 bases from V and 6 bases from J, the junction contained 14 bases not matched to a gene. CDR3 loop: CASSSANQGAGSEQYF. Written as DNA, the CDR3 is TGCGCCAGCAGCTCTGCGAATCAGGGGGCAGGTTCCGAGCAGTACTTC.

This rearrangement joins TRBV29-1 to TRBJ1-2; D remains unclear. The V end was cut by 2 bases, the J end by 4 bases, with 8 bases between. The CDR3 has 12 amino acids. Germline V gene sequence: CDR1 SQVTM, CDR2 ANQGSEA. CDR3 protein: CSVETVIYGYTF. CDR3 sequence (DNA): TGCAGCGTTGAAACAGTGATCTATGGCTACACCTTC.

The gene calls are TRBV11-3 and TRBJ2-1; 7 bases map to TRBD1. V gave up 5 bases and J gave up 4 bases; unmatched junction bases: 8. The CDR3 runs 15 residues. Germline CDR1 and CDR2: SGHNT and YENEEA. Written as DNA, the CDR3 is TGTGCCAGCAGCCCCCCGACAGGGATGTACAATGAGCAGTTCTTC. This codes for CASSPPTGMYNEQFF. Complete variable domain (other parts from reference TRBV11-3 and TRBJ2-1): EAGVVQSPRYKIIEKKQPVAFWCNPISGHNTLYWYLQNLGQGPELLIRYENEEAVDDSQLPKDRFSAERLKGVDSTLKIQPAELGDSAVYLCASSPPTGMYNEQFFGPGTRLTVL.

This chain connects TRBV13 to TRBJ2-7, with a possible D match to TRBD2 (6 bases). Trimming left V 1 base short and J 6 bases short, with 19 bases between. Germline CDR1 is PRHDT and CDR2 is FYEKMQ (reference sequence). CDR3 length: 16 residues. The CDR3 spells CASSLVDGRRLGEQYF. CDR3 DNA sequence: TGTGCCAGCAGCTTAGTAGACGGGAGAAGGTTGGGCGAGCAGTACTTC. Supplemented by reference TRBV13 and TRBJ2-7, the full variable domain reads AAGVIQSPRHLIKEKRETATLKCYPIPRHDTVYWYQQGPGQDPQFLISFYEKMQSDKGSIPDRFSAQQFSDYHSELNMSSLELGDSALYFCASSLVDGRRLGEQYFGPGTRLTVT.

The genes are TRBV29-1 and TRBJ1-2; D is uncertain. CDR3 length: 13 amino acids. Looked up from germline, CDR1 is SQVTM and CDR2 is ANQGSEA. V gave up 3 bases and J gave up 4 bases, with 12 bases separating them. DNA for the CDR3: TGCAGCGTTGATGTGGGCACGAGCTATGGCTACACCTTC. Translating it yields CSVDVGTSYGYTF.

Here the CDR3 reads CASSLGDLRETQYF. DNA for the CDR3: TGTGCCAGCAGTTTAGGTGACCTCAGGGAGACCCAGTACTTC. The chain couples TRBV12-3 or TRBV12-4 to TRBJ2-5; D is unresolved. Trimming left V 1 base short and J 5 bases short, with 11 bases between. CDR3 length equals 14 residues.

This clonotype showed up just a few times. The chain has TRBV4-1 and TRBJ2-7; weak D call: TRBD1 (6 bases). The CDR3 is 18 residues long. V lost 1 base to trimming and J lost 2 bases, with 21 bases between them. Germline V gene data show CDR1 as MGHRA and CDR2 as YSYEKL. The CDR3 sequence is CASSQAFRLDRKTYEQYF. The CDR3 DNA follows: TGCGCCAGCAGCCAAGCATTTCGGTTGGACAGAAAGACCTACGAGCAGTACTTC.

V gene TRBV4-2 combines with J gene TRBJ2-1; D is ambiguous. The CDR3 length is 16 residues. Trimming pared 0 bases from V and 6 bases from J, leaving 15 bases between. The germline V gene has CDR1 LGHNA and CDR2 YNFKEQ. The CDR3 sequence is CASSQDVGVVGNEQFF. The CDR3 bases are TGTGCCAGCAGCCAAGATGTGGGTGTGGTTGGCAATGAGCAGTTCTTC.

This rearrangement joins TRBV14 to TRBJ2-3, with 7 bases fitting TRBD2. The germline CDR1 and CDR2 sequences are SGHDN and FVKESK. V lost 4 bases and J lost 4; bases outside the gene matches: 8. This CDR3 region has 15 residues. CDR3 loop: CASSRSGGTADTQYF. For the CDR3, the DNA is TGTGCCAGCAGCCGATCCGGGGGGACCGCAGATACGCAGTATTTT.

This clonotype was picked up a small number of times. The CDR3 nucleotides are TGTGCCACCCTCGAAGTTAGCGGGAGAACAGATACGCAGTATTTT. Translation gives CATLEVSGRTDTQYF. The rearrangement uses TRBV15 and TRBJ2-3; 9 nucleotides align to TRBD2. V shed 8 bases, J shed 3 bases, and the junction held 9 bases outside the gene matches. In germline, CDR1 is LNHNV, CDR2 YYDKDF (reference sequence). The CDR3 has 15 amino acids.

In this sample, this clonotype turned up a few times. V usage is TRBV28 and J usage is TRBJ2-5; no reliable D call. Between the trimmed V and J ends, which lost 3 bases and 7 bases, there was a span of 9 bases. In germline, CDR1 is MDHEN, CDR2 SYDVKM. The CDR3 extends over 12 amino acids. The CDR3 DNA follows: TGTGCCAGCAGTTTCCCCGGTAGGACCCAGTACTTC. Protein sequence: CASSFPGRTQYF.